The 29 T cell receptor beta chains reported below all come from one sample, sequenced in a study of blood T cell repertoires in COVID-19 (dated by TCRdb to 2020 to 2021). The library was generated by the immunoSEQ multiplex PCR assay. TCRdb provides this immuneACCESS table in a form limited to in-frame rearrangements. Some clones are lacking; in checked studies, under half of them reflect an unresolved V gene, and why the rest are absent is not known. For this sample the table gives 110,000 or so clones, of which around 83% were detected only once. The ten largest clones add up to roughly 3.5% of the sample. The source material was peripheral blood. These receptors were taken from a man aged 35-49 years with acute or convalescent COVID-19.

Only one count was recorded for this clone. CDR3 DNA: TGTGCCAGCTCACCGACACCTACAAACTACGAGCAGTACTTC. Its translation is CASSPTPTNYEQYF. The chain has TRBV18 and TRBJ2-7; D gene unclear. This CDR3 spans 14 amino acids. CDR1 is KGHSH and CDR2 is LQKENI in the germline V gene. V dropped 3 bases and J dropped 3 bases, with 12 bases sitting between them.

V and J are TRBV4-1 and TRBJ2-1; 8 bases are shared with TRBD2. Germline values: CDR1 MGHRA, CDR2 YSYEKL. The CDR3 loop spans 16 amino acids. The V gene end was trimmed by 0 bases and the J gene end by 7 bases; junction bases not matched to a gene: 8. The CDR3: CASSQDIRGGWNEQFF. The CDR3 coding sequence is TGCGCCAGCAGCCAAGATATTCGGGGGGGATGGAATGAGCAGTTCTTC.

The CDR3 spells CATSESGTGGYGNQPQHF. The DNA for the CDR3 is TGTGCCACCAGTGAGTCCGGGACAGGGGGTTACGGGAATCAGCCCCAGCATTTT. This chain links TRBV24-1 with TRBJ1-5, with 11 bases aligning to TRBD1. The CDR3 is 18 amino acids. V gave up 4 bases and J gave up 4 bases; unmatched junction bases: 11. Germline CDR1 reads KGHDR; CDR2 reads SFDVKD.

The chain employs TRBV3-1 (or the pseudogene TRBV3-2) and TRBJ1-5; 7 positions match TRBD1. The germline V gene has CDR1 LGHDT and CDR2 YNNKEL (reference sequence). The ends lost 3 bases at V and 7 bases at J; junction bases unmatched: 9. This CDR3 is 15 amino acids long. In DNA, the CDR3 is TGTGCCAGCAGCCACCCTACAGGGGAGGTACAGCCCCAGCATTTT. Translated: CASSHPTGEVQPQHF.

CDR3 bases: TGTGCCAGCAGCCAAGACCCCCTAGGGGGGGGCGGCTACACCTTC. Residues: CASSQDPLGGGGYTF. This chain joins TRBV4-2 and TRBJ1-2, with D possibly being TRBD1 (6 bases). The germline gives CDR1 LGHNA, CDR2 YNFKEQ. The length of the CDR3 is 15 residues. The ends were cut back, 0 bases at V and 8 bases at J, with 16 bases in the middle.

The DNA for the CDR3 is TGCGCCAGCAGCTGGAGCGGGGGACGACTCACAGATACGCAGTATTTT. This codes for CASSWSGGRLTDTQYF. The V call is TRBV4-1, the J call TRBJ2-3, with 8 bases matching TRBD2. CDR3 length: 16 amino acids. Germline V lookup: CDR1 MGHRA, CDR2 YSYEKL. J gave up 2 bases and V 5 bases, and 9 bases lay outside the gene matches.

The chain uses TRBV10-3 and TRBJ2-1; weak D call: TRBD2 (6 bases). Germline CDR1 ENHRY, CDR2 SYGVKD. The CDR3 runs 13 residues. Trimming took off 4 bases at V and 5 bases at J, with 9 bases between the two ends. The CDR3 DNA sequence: TGTGCCATCAGTGCCGGGACTGACAATGAGCAGTTCTTC. Translating it yields CAISAGTDNEQFF.

The V and J genes are TRBV4-1 and TRBJ2-2; 8 bases align to TRBD2. V lost 4 bases to trimming and J lost 7 bases; unmatched junction nucleotides: 11. The V gene's germline CDR1 is MGHRA and CDR2 YSYEKL. The length of the CDR3 is 16 residues. The CDR3 nucleotides read TGCGCCAGCAGCCCGTCGGGGGGGGGCCCTGGCGGGGAGCTGTTTTTT. Translation: CASSPSGGGPGGELFF.

The CDR3 coding sequence is TGTGCCAGCAGCGTAGGGGGAGGGTCGGATTCAACCTACGAGCAGTACTTC. This encodes CASSVGGGSDSTYEQYF. The rearrangement links TRBV9 to TRBJ2-7; 7 bases line up with TRBD2. Germline CDR1 is SGDLS and CDR2 is YYNGEE. J gave up 2 bases and V 0 bases, and 11 bases lay outside the gene matches. CDR3 length: 17 amino acids.

This clone was seen a handful of times. The chain couples TRBV4-3 to TRBJ2-1; TRBD1 aligns across 10 bases. Trimming at V came to 0 bases and at J to 7 bases, leaving 3 bases not matched to a gene. This CDR3 is built from 15 residues. Germline CDR1 is LGHNA and CDR2 is YSLEER. CDR3: CASSQETGGRNEQFF. CDR3 nucleotide sequence: TGCGCCAGCAGCCAAGAGACAGGGGGCCGGAATGAGCAGTTCTTC.

The chain employs TRBV10-3 and TRBJ2-6; D may be TRBD2 (6 bases). The CDR3 contains 15 residues. V was cut by 3 bases and J by 3 bases, with 9 bases left in between. From germline, CDR1 is ENHRY and CDR2 SYGVKD. CDR3 nucleotides: TGTGCCATCAGTGATGAGGGAGGTGGGGCCAACGTCCTGACTTTC. This codes for CAISDEGGGANVLTF.

The chain links TRBV10-2 to TRBJ2-2, with D perhaps TRBD1 (6 bases). The V end lost 5 bases, the J end lost 7 bases, and 14 bases lay between the germline ends. There are 14 residues in the CDR3. Germline assignment: CDR1 WSHSY and CDR2 SAAADI. In DNA form, the CDR3 reads TGCGCCAGCAGTTATCTGGACAGTGTCGGGGAGCTGTTTTTT. Translating gives CASSYLDSVGELFF.

This rearrangement joins TRBV6-6 to TRBJ1-2; the D gene is possibly TRBD1 (5 bases). Trimming removed 7 bases from V and 4 bases from J, with 13 bases in between. Looked up from germline, CDR1 is MNHNY and CDR2 is SVGAGI (reference sequence). CDR3 length: 13 residues. In DNA form, the CDR3 reads TGTGCCAGCATCCCACAGGTGGGCTATGGCTACACCTTC. Its translation: CASIPQVGYGYTF.

The chain recombines TRBV7-2 with TRBJ2-3; 11 bases align to TRBD2. The CDR3 extends over 17 amino acids. The V gene end was trimmed by 7 bases and the J gene end by 0 bases; junction bases not matched to a gene: 9. CDR1 and CDR2 from the germline V gene are SGHTA and FQGNSA. The CDR3 bases are TGTGCCAGCATTACGTTAGCGGGGGGGCTAAGCACAGATACGCAGTATTTT. Protein product: CASITLAGGLSTDTQYF.

The CDR3 DNA is TGTGCCATCAGTGAGTCTTCAGGGTATCAGCCCCAGCATTTT. Translating it yields CAISESSGYQPQHF. The rearrangement links TRBV10-3 to TRBJ1-5; D might be TRBD1 (5 bases). Germline-derived CDR1 and CDR2 are ENHRY and SYGVKD. CDR3 length: 14 residues. Trimming took off 0 bases at V and 5 bases at J, with 8 bases between the two ends.

This chain connects TRBV7-9 to TRBJ1-4; weak D call: TRBD1 (5 bases). The germline V gene encodes CDR1 SEHNR and CDR2 FQNEAQ (reference sequence). V lost 4 bases and J 7 bases, leaving 22 bases between the germline ends. This CDR3 has 17 residues. CDR3: CASSSVALGRGSEKLFF. The CDR3 region has the DNA TGTGCCAGCAGCTCGGTGGCTCTGGGGAGGGGAAGTGAAAAACTGTTTTTT.

Only one count was recorded for this clone. The genes are TRBV24-1 and TRBJ2-7; a possible D gene is TRBD1 (6 bases). The V gene's germline CDR1 is KGHDR and CDR2 SFDVKD. The ends were cut back, 3 bases at V and 7 bases at J, with 18 bases in the middle. CDR3 length: 15 residues. The DNA of the CDR3 is TGTGCCACCAGTGATGTACACAGGGACCATGGAGAGCAGTACTTC. Translation: CATSDVHRDHGEQYF.

The CDR3 DNA reads as TGTGCCAGCTCCCAGGCGGGCGGGGGCCCGGCAGATACGCAGTATTTT. Translation: CASSQAGGGPADTQYF. The chain employs TRBV7-9 and TRBJ2-3; TRBD2 is a possible D gene (7 bases). The CDR3 is made up of 16 amino acids. Germline CDR1 and CDR2: SEHNR and FQNEAQ (reference sequence). V was trimmed by 8 bases and J by 4 bases, leaving 22 bases between them.

The chain is built from TRBV25-1 and TRBJ2-3, with no clear D. The CDR3 covers 12 residues. Trimming cost V 2 bases and J 2 bases, with 2 bases left between them. The V gene's germline CDR1 is MGHDK and CDR2 SYGVNS. CDR3 in DNA: TGTGCCAGCAGTGAACACACAGATACGCAGTATTTT. Its protein is CASSEHTDTQYF.

This clone was observed a handful of times. The chain is built from TRBV3-1 (or the pseudogene TRBV3-2) and TRBJ1-2; maybe TRBD1 (6 bases). The V gene lost 8 bases and the J gene lost 0 bases, with 13 bases spanning the gap. CDR1 is LGHDT, CDR2 YNNKEL, per germline (reference sequence). The CDR3 covers 14 residues. This CDR3 reads CASRTQGTNYGYTF. CDR3 in DNA: TGTGCCAGCCGCACCCAGGGGACTAACTATGGCTACACCTTC.

The J gene is TRBJ2-7, the V gene TRBV3-1 (or the pseudogene TRBV3-2); D is undetermined. V was clipped by 7 bases and J by 0 bases, with 16 bases between them. The CDR3 is 15 residues long. Germline V gene data show CDR1 as LGHDT and CDR2 as YNNKEL (reference sequence). Written as DNA, the CDR3 is TGTGCCAGCAACAACGTCCGCGCTAGCTCCTACGAGCAGTACTTC. Translated: CASNNVRASSYEQYF.

The CDR3 protein is CSVEATERAYF. The DNA of the CDR3 is TGCAGCGTTGAGGCCACCGAGAGGGCGTACTTC. The J gene is TRBJ2-7, the V gene TRBV29-1, with TRBD2 as a possible D gene (5 bases). V was clipped by 3 bases and J by 12 bases, with 15 bases between them. The CDR3 contains 11 residues. Germline V CDR1 and CDR2: SQVTM, ANQGSEA.

This chain joins TRBV2 and TRBJ2-1; 7 bases agree with TRBD1. The CDR3 runs 14 residues. With 4 bases clipped from V and 8 bases from J, the junction kept 8 bases outside the gene matches. Per germline, CDR1 SNHLY and CDR2 FYNNEI. CDR3 DNA sequence: TGTGCCAGCAGTGTCCAGACAGGGTTCGATGAGCAGTTCTTC. Its translation: CASSVQTGFDEQFF.

The sample holds one count of this clone. J is TRBJ1-5 and V is TRBV6-5; TRBD1 aligns across 8 bases. The V gene's germline CDR1 is MNHEY and CDR2 SVGAGI. The trim removed 0 bases at V and 7 bases at J, leaving 5 bases unmatched. This CDR3 comprises 15 residues. CDR3 DNA sequence: TGTGCCAGCAGTTACTCCGGACAGGGTGGCCAGCCCCAGCATTTT. This encodes CASSYSGQGGQPQHF.

The chain combines TRBV7-9 with TRBJ2-7; weak D call: TRBD2 (5 bases). V lost 2 bases and J 5 bases, leaving 7 bases between the germline ends. Germline CDR1 and CDR2: SEHNR and FQNEAQ (reference sequence). This CDR3 has 12 residues. The CDR3 loop is CASSLIGDEQYF. CDR3 coding DNA: TGTGCCAGCAGCTTAATCGGGGACGAGCAGTACTTC. Combining the CDR3 with reference TRBV7-9 and TRBJ2-7 gives the whole variable domain DTGVSQNPRHKITKRGQNVTFRCDPISEHNRLYWYRQTLGQGPEFLTYFQNEAQLEKSRLLSDRFSAERPKGSFSTLEIQRTEQGDSAMYLCASSLIGDEQYFGPGTRLTVT.

This sequence joins TRBV27 and TRBJ2-7; no clear D gene. The V end was cut by 6 bases, the J end by 0 bases, with 12 bases between. Looked up from germline, CDR1 is MNHEY and CDR2 is SMNVEV (reference sequence). This CDR3 has 14 residues. The chain's CDR3 is CASRVDWLSYEQYF. CDR3 nucleotides: TGTGCCAGCAGAGTCGACTGGCTCTCCTACGAGCAGTACTTC.

This clone appeared once. The J gene is TRBJ1-2, the V gene TRBV23-1; 8 bases match TRBD1. TRBV23-1 counts as an open reading frame of uncertain function. V lost 4 bases to trimming and J lost 1 base; unmatched junction nucleotides: 5. The CDR3 has 15 residues. The CDR3 sequence is CASSPGQGCNYGYTF. CDR3 bases: TGCGCCAGCAGTCCTGGACAGGGCTGTAACTATGGCTACACCTTC.

As regards this clone: The junction shows a germline mismatch at one end, possibly a read error. The V call is TRBV4-1, the J call TRBJ2-7; 8 positions match TRBD1. This CDR3 is built from 13 residues. Per germline, CDR1 MGHRA and CDR2 YSYEKL. CDR3 protein: CASSQETGVEWEF. CDR3 DNA sequence: TGCGCCAGCAGCCAAGAGACAGGGGTGGAATGGGAGTTC.

This clone was observed once. J is TRBJ1-2 and V is TRBV25-1; the D is unclear. Germline V gene data show CDR1 as MGHDK and CDR2 as SYGVNS. Trimming cost V 7 bases and J 3 bases, with 9 bases left between them. The CDR3 extends over 12 amino acids. The DNA for the CDR3 is TGTGCCAGCATACACCAGGACTATGGCTACACCTTC. Protein sequence: CASIHQDYGYTF.